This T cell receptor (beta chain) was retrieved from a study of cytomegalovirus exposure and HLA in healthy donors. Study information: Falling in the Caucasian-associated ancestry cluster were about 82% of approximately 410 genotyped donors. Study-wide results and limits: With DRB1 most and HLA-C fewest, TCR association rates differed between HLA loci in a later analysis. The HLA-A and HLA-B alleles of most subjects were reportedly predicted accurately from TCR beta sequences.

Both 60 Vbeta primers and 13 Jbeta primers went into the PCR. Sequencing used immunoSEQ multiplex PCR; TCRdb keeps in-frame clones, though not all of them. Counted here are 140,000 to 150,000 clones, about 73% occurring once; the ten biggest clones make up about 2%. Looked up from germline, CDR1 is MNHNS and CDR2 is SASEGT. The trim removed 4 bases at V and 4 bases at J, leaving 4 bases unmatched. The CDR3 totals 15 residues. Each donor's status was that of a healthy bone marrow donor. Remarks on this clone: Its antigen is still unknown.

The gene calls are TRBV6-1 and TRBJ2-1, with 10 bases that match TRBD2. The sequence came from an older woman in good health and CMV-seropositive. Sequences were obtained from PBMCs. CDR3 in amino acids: CASSGQREGYNEQFF. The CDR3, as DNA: TGTGCCAGCAGTGGCCAGCGGGAGGGGTACAATGAGCAGTTCTTC.